This T cell receptor (beta chain) is drawn from a study of blood T cell repertoires in COVID-19 (dated by TCRdb to about 2020). Regarding the complete study: Collaborator samples came from the United States, Italy and Spain and covered acute and convalescent phases of COVID-19. The material from the prospective study consisted of cDNA or gDNA derived from T cells, B-cell-depleted T cells, or PBMCs. Subjects who had been exposed to COVID-19, were actively infected with it, or had recovered from it provided the deeply sampled blood TCRbeta repertoires that made up the dataset. A freely available public database, intended as a resource for researchers studying the immune response to SARS-CoV-2, is where the repertoires were released. The samples were drawn from two sources: the first 160 participants of the ongoing ImmuneRACE study, and 1,254 subjects contributed by 6 global collaborators. The sample metadata nearly always contained a de-identified subject ID, COVID-19 status, age in years and sex. Where available, HLA class I and class II types were taken from metadata supplied by the sample provider and were not determined by assay-based typing.

One collaborating source in Seattle enrolled patients while the patients were actively infected and followed the patients over time throughout the course of disease. Collaborating institutions collected whole blood in K2EDTA tubes following their own protocols. For TCRbeta analysis, collaborators shipped samples in one of three forms: frozen whole blood, isolated PBMCs, or DNA extracted from either of those sample types. TCRbeta CDR3 regions were amplified from genomic DNA using the immunoSEQ Assay, a bias-controlled multiplex PCR. In the paper's pipeline: The number of nucleated cells in each sample was estimated from the amplification of reference gene primers within the assay. To quantify the absolute abundance of each unique TCRbeta CDR3 rearrangement, sequence reads were collapsed and filtered. For each sample, productive Simpson clonality was calculated by taking the square root of Simpson's diversity index across productive rearrangements. TCRdb carries this immuneACCESS record with in-frame sequences only. Its versions omit some clonotypes, under half of them owing to an unresolved V gene in the studies checked, with the rest unexplained. V, J and clone size are those of that table, while D and trimming were read from the DNA. The sample table records approximately 350,000 clones; around 90% of these occur just once. The ten largest clones add up to around 3% of the sample.

Points the paper makes about the study in general: The quantity of clinical and demographic metadata differed by source and by participant and was supplied without curation.

Reading from cysteine to phenylalanine, the CDR3 counts 14 amino acids. Just the 42-base CDR3 DNA is kept, in frame starting at base 1. According to the germline V gene (reference sequence), CDR1 reads SGHNT and CDR2 reads YYREEE. The trim is 1 base for V and 4 bases for J, with a gap of 10 bases between the germline ends. Worth noting for this clone: No cognate antigen has been identified for it. There are no base qualities to consult, and no much larger clone falls within one base.

The specimen was peripheral blood. The chain links TRBV5-4 with TRBJ2-3, with the D gene uncertain. The origin of this receptor is a woman between 25 and 40 years old with COVID-19, enrolled during active disease. The CDR3 sequence is CASSLSSGADTQYF. The DNA is TGTGCCAGCAGCTTGAGTAGTGGTGCAGATACGCAGTATTTT.